This T cell receptor beta chain stems from a study of PD-1 blockade in classical Hodgkin lymphoma. Study-wide background: Intravenous nivolumab at 3 mg/kg was given to patients every 2 weeks.

Each patient's relapse followed autologous stem cell transplantation, and brentuximab vedotin exposure varied. Complete response, partial response or progressive disease constituted the best response categories observed. Study observations and caveats: Relapsed/refractory patients reportedly had lower baseline diversity than newly diagnosed patients. Patients newly diagnosed and complete responders had comparable baseline diversity.

In regard to this clone: Its antigen is as yet unknown.

TCRdb's table, derived via immunoSEQ multiplex PCR, lists solely in-frame clones and lacks some. The table includes 90,000 to 120,000 clones, about 89% detected once. The CDR3 covers 19 residues. CDR1 is GTSNPN, CDR2 SVGIG, per germline (reference sequence). V lost 2 bases and J lost 4; bases outside the gene matches: 17. This TCR derives from a human donor with classical Hodgkin lymphoma. The chain carries TRBV30 and TRBJ2-3; 11 positions agree with TRBD2. The sample here was peripheral blood mononuclear cells (PBMCs), taken before the second cycle of nivolumab. As DNA, the CDR3 is TGTGCCTGGAGTATACTCCCCGGGGAACTAGCGGGAGTAGCAGATACGCAGTATTTT. Protein product: CAWSILPGELAGVADTQYF. The variable domain in full, with the rest retrieved from reference TRBV30 and TRBJ2-3, is SQTIHQWPATLVQPVGSPLSLECTVEGTSNPNLYWYRQAAGRGLQLLFYSVGIGQISSEVPQNLSASRPQDRQFILSSKKLLLSDSGFYLCAWSILPGELAGVADTQYFGPGTRLTVL.